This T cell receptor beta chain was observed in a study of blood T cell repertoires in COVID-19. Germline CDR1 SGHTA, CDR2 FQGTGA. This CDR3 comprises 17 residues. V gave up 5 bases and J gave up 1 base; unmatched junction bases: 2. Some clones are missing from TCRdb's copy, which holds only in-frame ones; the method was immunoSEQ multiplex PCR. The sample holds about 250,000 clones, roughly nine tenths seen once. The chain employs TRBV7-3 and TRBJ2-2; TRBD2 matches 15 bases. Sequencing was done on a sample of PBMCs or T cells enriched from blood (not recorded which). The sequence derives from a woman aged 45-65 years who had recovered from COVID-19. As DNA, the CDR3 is TGTGCCAGCAGCCGGACTAGCGGGAGGGTGAACACCGGGGAGCTGTTTTTT. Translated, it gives CASSRTSGRVNTGELFF.